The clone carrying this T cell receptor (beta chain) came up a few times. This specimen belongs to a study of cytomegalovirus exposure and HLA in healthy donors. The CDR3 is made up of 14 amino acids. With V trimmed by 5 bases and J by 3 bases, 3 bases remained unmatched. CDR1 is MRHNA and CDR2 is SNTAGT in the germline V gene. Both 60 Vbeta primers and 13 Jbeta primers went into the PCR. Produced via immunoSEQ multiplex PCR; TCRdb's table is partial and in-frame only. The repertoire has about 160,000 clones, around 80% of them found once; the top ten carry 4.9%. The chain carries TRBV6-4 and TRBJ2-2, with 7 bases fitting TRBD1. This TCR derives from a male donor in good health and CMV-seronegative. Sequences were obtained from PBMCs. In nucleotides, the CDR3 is TGTGCCAGCAGTCCACAGGGGTACACCGGGGAGCTGTTTTTT. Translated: CASSPQGYTGELFF.